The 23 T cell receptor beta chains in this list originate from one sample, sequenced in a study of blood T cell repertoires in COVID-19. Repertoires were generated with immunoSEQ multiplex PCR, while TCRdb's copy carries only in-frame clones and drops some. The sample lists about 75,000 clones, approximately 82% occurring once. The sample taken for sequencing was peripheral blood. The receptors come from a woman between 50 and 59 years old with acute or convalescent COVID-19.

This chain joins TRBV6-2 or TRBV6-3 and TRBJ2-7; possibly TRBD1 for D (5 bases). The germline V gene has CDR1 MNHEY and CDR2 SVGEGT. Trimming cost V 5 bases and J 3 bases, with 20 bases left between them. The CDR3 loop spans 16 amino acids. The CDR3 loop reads CASSPFEGVGNYEQYF. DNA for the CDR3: TGTGCCAGCAGTCCCTTTGAAGGGGTAGGGAACTACGAGCAGTACTTC.

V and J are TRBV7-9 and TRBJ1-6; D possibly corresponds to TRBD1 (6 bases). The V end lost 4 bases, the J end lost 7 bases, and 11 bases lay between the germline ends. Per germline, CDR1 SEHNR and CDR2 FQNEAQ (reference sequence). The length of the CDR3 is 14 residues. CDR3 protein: CASSSGHPNSPLHF. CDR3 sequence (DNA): TGTGCCAGCAGCTCGGGACACCCAAATTCACCCCTCCACTTT.

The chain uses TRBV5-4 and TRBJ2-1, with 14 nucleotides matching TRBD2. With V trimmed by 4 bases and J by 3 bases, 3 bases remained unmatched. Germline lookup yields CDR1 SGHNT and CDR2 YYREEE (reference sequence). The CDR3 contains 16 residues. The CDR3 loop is CASSPGTSGSYNEQFF. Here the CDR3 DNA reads TGTGCCAGCAGCCCGGGGACTAGCGGGAGCTACAATGAGCAGTTCTTC.

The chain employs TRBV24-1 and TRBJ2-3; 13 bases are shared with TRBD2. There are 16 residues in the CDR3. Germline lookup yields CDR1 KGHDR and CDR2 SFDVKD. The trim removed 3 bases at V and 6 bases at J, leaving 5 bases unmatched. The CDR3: CATSDRTSGSRDTQYF. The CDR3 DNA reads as TGTGCCACCAGTGATCGGACTAGCGGGAGTCGGGATACGCAGTATTTT.

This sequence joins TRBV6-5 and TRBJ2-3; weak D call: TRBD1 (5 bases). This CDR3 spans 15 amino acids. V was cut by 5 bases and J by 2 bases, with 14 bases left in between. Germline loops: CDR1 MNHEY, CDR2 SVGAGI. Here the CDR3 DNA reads TGTGCCAGCAGTCGGGCCAGGGCCTTCACAGATACGCAGTATTTT. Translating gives CASSRARAFTDTQYF.

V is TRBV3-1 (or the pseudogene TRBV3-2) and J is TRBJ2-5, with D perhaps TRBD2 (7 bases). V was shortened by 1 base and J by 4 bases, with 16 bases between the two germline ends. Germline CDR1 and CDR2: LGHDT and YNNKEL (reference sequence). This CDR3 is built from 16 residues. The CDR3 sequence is CASSQARVGGAETQYF. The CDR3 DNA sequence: TGTGCCAGCAGCCAAGCCCGCGTAGGGGGGGCAGAGACCCAGTACTTC.

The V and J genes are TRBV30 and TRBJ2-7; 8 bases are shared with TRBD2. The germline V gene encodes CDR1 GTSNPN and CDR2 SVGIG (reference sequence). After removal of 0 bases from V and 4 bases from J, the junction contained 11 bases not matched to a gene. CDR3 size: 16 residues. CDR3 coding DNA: TGTGCCTGGAGTGTACGAAGCCGTCTAGCGGGTTACGAGCAGTACTTC. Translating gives CAWSVRSRLAGYEQYF.

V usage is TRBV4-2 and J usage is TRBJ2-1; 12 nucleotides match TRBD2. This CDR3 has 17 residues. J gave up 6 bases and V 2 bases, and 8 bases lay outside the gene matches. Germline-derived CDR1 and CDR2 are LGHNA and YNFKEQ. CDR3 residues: CASSQLAGGPVSNEQFF. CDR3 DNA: TGTGCCAGCAGCCAACTAGCGGGGGGGCCGGTCTCCAATGAGCAGTTCTTC.

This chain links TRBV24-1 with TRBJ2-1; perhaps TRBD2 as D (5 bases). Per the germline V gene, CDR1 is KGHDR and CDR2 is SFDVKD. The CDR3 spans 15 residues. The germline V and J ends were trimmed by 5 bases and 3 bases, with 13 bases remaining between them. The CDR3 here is CATSARERVYNEQFF. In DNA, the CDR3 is TGTGCCACCAGTGCTCGGGAAAGGGTCTACAATGAGCAGTTCTTC.

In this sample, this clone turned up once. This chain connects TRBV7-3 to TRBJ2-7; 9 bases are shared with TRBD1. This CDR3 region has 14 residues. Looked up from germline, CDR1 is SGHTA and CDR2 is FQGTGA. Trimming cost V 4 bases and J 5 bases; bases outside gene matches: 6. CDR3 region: CASSSGTGFDEQYF. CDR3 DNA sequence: TGTGCCAGCAGCTCTGGGACAGGGTTCGACGAGCAGTACTTC. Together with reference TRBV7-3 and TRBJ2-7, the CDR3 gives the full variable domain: GAGVSQTPSNKVTEKGKYVELRCDPISGHTALYWYRQSLGQGPEFLIYFQGTGAADDSGLPNDRFFAVRPEGSVSTLKIQRTERGDSAVYLCASSSGTGFDEQYFGPGTRLTVT.

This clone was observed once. CDR3 amino acids: CASSQYISGLSTDTQYF. CDR3 nucleotide sequence: TGCGCCAGCAGCCAATATATTAGCGGATTATCCACAGATACGCAGTATTTT. V and J are TRBV4-3 and TRBJ2-3; perhaps TRBD2 as D (6 bases). V lost 2 bases and J lost 2, with 17 bases in between. Germline assignment: CDR1 LGHNA and CDR2 YSLEER. The CDR3 sequence is 17 residues long.

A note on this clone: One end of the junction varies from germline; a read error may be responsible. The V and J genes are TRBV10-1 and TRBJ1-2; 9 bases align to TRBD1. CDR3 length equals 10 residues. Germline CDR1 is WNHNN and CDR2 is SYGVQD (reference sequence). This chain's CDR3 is CASTGTGNPF. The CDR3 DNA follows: TGCGCCAGCACTGGGACAGGGAACCCCTTC.

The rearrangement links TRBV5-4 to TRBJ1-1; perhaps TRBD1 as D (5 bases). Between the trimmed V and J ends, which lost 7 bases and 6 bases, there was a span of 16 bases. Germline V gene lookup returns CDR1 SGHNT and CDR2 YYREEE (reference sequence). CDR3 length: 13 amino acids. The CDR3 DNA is TGTGCCAGCCGCCCGTCCGGGGGGGCTGAAGCTTTCTTT. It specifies CASRPSGGAEAFF.

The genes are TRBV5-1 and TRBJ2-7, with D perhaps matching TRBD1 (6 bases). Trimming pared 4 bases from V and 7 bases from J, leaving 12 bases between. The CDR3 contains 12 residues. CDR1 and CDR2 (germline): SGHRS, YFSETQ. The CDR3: CASSPPGAEQYF. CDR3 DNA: TGCGCCAGCAGCCCCCCAGGGGCTGAGCAGTACTTC.

The CDR3 DNA is TGTGCCAGCAGTAGCGGGACCACCTACAATGAGCAGTTCTTC. This translates into CASSSGTTYNEQFF. This chain connects TRBV28 to TRBJ2-1; 7 nucleotides line up with TRBD2. Per the germline V gene, CDR1 is MDHEN and CDR2 is SYDVKM. The CDR3 covers 14 residues. V was clipped by 5 bases and J by 2 bases; unmatched bases: 3. The entire variable domain, with the rest obtained from reference TRBV28 and TRBJ2-1, is as follows: DVKVTQSSRYLVKRTGEKVFLECVQDMDHENMFWYRQDPGLGLRLIYFSYDVKMKEKGDIPEGYSVSREKKERFSLILESASTNQTSMYLCASSSGTTYNEQFFGPGTRLTVL.

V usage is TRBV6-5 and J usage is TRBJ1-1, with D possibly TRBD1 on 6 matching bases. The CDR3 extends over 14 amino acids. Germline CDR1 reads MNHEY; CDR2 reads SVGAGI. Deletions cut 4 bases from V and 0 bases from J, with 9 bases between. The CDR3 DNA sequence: TGTGCCAGCAGTTTGGCAGGGGTGAACACTGAAGCTTTCTTT. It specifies CASSLAGVNTEAFF.

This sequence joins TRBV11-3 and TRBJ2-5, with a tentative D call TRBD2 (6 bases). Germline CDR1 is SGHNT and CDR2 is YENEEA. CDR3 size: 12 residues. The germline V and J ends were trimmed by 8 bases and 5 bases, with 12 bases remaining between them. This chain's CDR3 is CASGTGEETQYF. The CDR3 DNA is TGTGCCAGCGGGACGGGAGAGGAGACCCAGTACTTC.

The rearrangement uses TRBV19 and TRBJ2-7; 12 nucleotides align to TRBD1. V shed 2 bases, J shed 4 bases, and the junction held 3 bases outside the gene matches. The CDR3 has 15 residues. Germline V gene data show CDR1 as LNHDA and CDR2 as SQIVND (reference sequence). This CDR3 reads CASSISGQGAYEQYF. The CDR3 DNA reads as TGTGCCAGTAGTATATCGGGACAGGGGGCGTACGAGCAGTACTTC.

The CDR3 sequence is CSVAGGLAGGEDTQYF. CDR3 bases: TGCAGCGTCGCGGGGGGACTAGCGGGCGGGGAAGATACGCAGTATTTT. The chain combines TRBV29-1 with TRBJ2-3, with 12 nucleotides matching TRBD2. J was trimmed by 5 bases and V by 6 bases; bases with no gene match: 12. CDR1 is SQVTM, CDR2 ANQGSEA, per germline. This CDR3 is built from 16 residues.

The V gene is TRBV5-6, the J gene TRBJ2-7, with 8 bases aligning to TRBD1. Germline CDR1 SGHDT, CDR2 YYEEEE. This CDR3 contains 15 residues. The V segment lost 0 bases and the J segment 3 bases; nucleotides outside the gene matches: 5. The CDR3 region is CASSLGDRGFYEQYF. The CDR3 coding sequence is TGTGCCAGCAGCTTGGGAGACAGGGGATTCTACGAGCAGTACTTC.

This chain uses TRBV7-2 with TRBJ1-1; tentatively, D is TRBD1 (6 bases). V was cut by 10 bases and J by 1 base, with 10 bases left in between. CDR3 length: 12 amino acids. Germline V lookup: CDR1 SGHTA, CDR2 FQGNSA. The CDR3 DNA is TGTGCCACCTTGACAGGGAACACTGAAGCTTTCTTT. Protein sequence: CATLTGNTEAFF.

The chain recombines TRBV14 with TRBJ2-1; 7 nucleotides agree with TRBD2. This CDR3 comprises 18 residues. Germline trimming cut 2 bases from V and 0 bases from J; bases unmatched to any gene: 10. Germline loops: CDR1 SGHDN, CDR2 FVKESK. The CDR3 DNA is TGTGCCAGCAGCCAAAGGACTAGATCCCTCGGCTCCTACAATGAGCAGTTCTTC. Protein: CASSQRTRSLGSYNEQFF.

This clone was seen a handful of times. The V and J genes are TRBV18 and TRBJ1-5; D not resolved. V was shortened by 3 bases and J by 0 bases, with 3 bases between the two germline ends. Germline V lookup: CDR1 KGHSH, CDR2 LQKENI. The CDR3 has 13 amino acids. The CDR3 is CASSPNSNQPQHF. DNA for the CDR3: TGTGCCAGCTCACCCAATAGCAATCAGCCCCAGCATTTT.